The rows below give T cell receptor beta chains drawn from one sample of a study of cytomegalovirus exposure and HLA in healthy donors. Here immunoSEQ multiplex PCR was the method, and the copy in TCRdb shows in-frame clones only, minus some. The sample lists about 150,000 clones, roughly three quarters occurring once. The sequencing sample was made of PBMCs. The receptor set was obtained from a human donor in good health. Each CDR3 is given with its conserved first and last residue. The D gene is left open where the match is weak. The listing skips clone size in some rows; elsewhere it reads once, few, many or a size class.

TRBJ1-1,.,TRBV28,.,TGTGCCAGCGTCTCGCCTGGGAGGGGGGGGACTGAAGCTTTCTTT,CASVSPGRGGTEAFF
TRBJ1-4,.,TRBV7-2,.,TGTGCCAGCAGCCCCAGGGGTAGTCATGAAAAACTGTTTTTT,CASSPRGSHEKLFF
TRBJ2-3,.,TRBV5-1,.,TGCGCCAGCAGCCGTTGGGATCCGGGGACAGATACGCAGTATTTT,CASSRWDPGTDTQYF
TRBJ2-2,.,TRBV23-1,.,TGCGCCAGCACCCCGGCCGACAGGACCGGGGAGCTGTTTTTT,CASTPADRTGELFF
TRBJ2-1,.,TRBV6-5,.,TGTGCCAGCAGTTCCCCATCTGAGCAGTTCTTC,CASSSPSEQFF
TRBJ2-5,.,TRBV6-1,TRBD1,TGTGCCAGTTCCCGGGACAGGGTGTTTGAGACCCAGTACTTC,CASSRDRVFETQYF
TRBJ2-1,.,TRBV4-2,.,TGTGCCAGCAGCCAAGAACGACAGAGCTCCTACAATGAGCAGTTCTTC,CASSQERQSSYNEQFF
TRBJ2-5,once,TRBV18,TRBD2,TGTGCCAGCTCCCGCCTAGCGGCCGACTTCCAAGAGACCCAGTACTTC,CASSRLAADFQETQYF
TRBJ2-1,.,TRBV5-1,TRBD1,TGCGCCAGCAGCTTGGCCGGGACAGAGGAGCAGTTCTTC,CASSLAGTEEQFF
TRBJ1-5,.,TRBV28,TRBD1,TGTGCCAGCAGGATTATCGATAACAGGGGTAATCAGCCCCAGCATTTT,CASRIIDNRGNQPQHF
TRBJ1-5,.,TRBV19,.,TGTGCCAGTAATCTGAGGGGCAATCAGCCCCAGCATTTT,CASNLRGNQPQHF
TRBJ1-1,.,TRBV19,.,TGTGCCAGTAGTCTTCGGGAATTGAACACTGAAGCTTTCTTT,CASSLRELNTEAFF
TRBJ2-2,.,TRBV6-1,.,TGTGCCAGCAGTGCTTTTTCGAACACCGGGGAGCTGTTTTTT,CASSAFSNTGELFF
TRBJ2-7,once,TRBV5-4,TRBD2,TGTGCCAGCAGCGGGGGGGGATCCGAGCAGTACTTC,CASSGGGSEQYF
TRBJ2-5,.,TRBV11-2,.,TGTGCCAGCACTAACGCCTCAACTGAGACCCAGTACTTC,CASTNASTETQYF
TRBJ2-1,.,TRBV4-2,.,TGTGCCAGCAGCCAAGATCTTTATTTCGGGAGCCTTTCCTACAATGAGCAGTTCTTC,CASSQDLYFGSLSYNEQFF
TRBJ2-1,.,TRBV7-3,.,TGTGCCAGCAGCTTATTAGGAGCCCCCAATGAGCAGTTCTTC,CASSLLGAPNEQFF
TRBJ1-1,few,TRBV6-1,.,TGTGCCAGCAGTGAAGCGGGACAGAACACTGAAGCTTTCTTT,CASSEAGQNTEAFF
TRBJ2-1,once,TRBV6-4,TRBD1,TGTGCCAGCAGTGACGGGATGGGGACAGCCTACAATGAGCAGTTCTTC,CASSDGMGTAYNEQFF
TRBJ2-2,once,TRBV10-1,TRBD2,TGCGCCAGCAGTTCTAGCGGTGAAAGGGGCGGGGAGCTGTTTTTT,CASSSSGERGGELFF
TRBJ2-2,.,TRBV29-1,.,TGCAGCGTTGAAAAGGGCCAGGGCACCGGGGAGCTGTTTTTT,CSVEKGQGTGELFF
TRBJ2-7,.,TRBV5-1,TRBD2,TGCGCCAGCAGCTGGGACTATCAGGGTTACGAGCAGTACTTC,CASSWDYQGYEQYF